This T cell receptor beta chain is from a study of blood T cells in healthy people across ages. The use of a sample-barcoded 5' primer and a J-beta primer mix characterized a second PCR of roughly 6 to 11 cycles. Researchers report that a template-switch adaptor with 12 random nucleotides tagged each cDNA molecule. One entry per CDR3 protein, called by TCRdb with MiXCR from the 5' RACE reads. This sample carries around 900,000 distinct CDR3 sequences, about 51% of them seen once, and the ten largest clones take about a fifth. The CDR3 consists of 15 residues. The V gene's germline CDR1 is MDHEN and CDR2 SYDVKM. V was pared by 2 bases and J by 4 bases, with 4 bases of the junction left unmatched.

The sequence was collected from a woman aged 55-69 years in good health. This chain joins TRBV28 and TRBJ2-2, with TRBD2 identical over 7 bases. The sample taken for sequencing was blood. CDR3 residues: CASSLLGEGTGELFF. The CDR3, as DNA: TGTGCCAGCAGTTTACTGGGGGAGGGCACCGGGGAGCTGTTTTTT.